Presented here are 2 T cell receptor beta chains from one specimen sequenced in a study of identical twins. TCRdb redid the calling of the 5' RACE reads with MiXCR, one entry per CDR3 protein. Seen here are around 480,000 distinct CDR3 sequences, approximately 14% observed once, and the top ten hold approximately 0.98%. These sequences were also reported in another study, on yellow fever vaccine responses in identical twins.

Sequences were obtained from CD4+ T cells sorted from blood. The receptors were sampled from a woman between 18 and 29 years old in good health.

The rearrangement joins TRBV6-1 to TRBJ2-2, with TRBD2 identical over 15 bases. Germline lookup yields CDR1 MNHNS and CDR2 SASEGT. This CDR3 comprises 18 residues. With V trimmed by 6 bases and J by 2 bases, 7 bases remained unmatched. The CDR3: CASRGTSGGRANTGELFF. The DNA for the CDR3 is TGTGCCAGCAGAGGGACTAGCGGGGGGAGGGCAAACACCGGGGAGCTGTTTTTT.

A few counts support this clonotype. This rearrangement joins TRBV18 to TRBJ1-1; a weak D match, TRBD1 (5 bases). This CDR3 is built from 16 residues. V shed 4 bases and J shed 7 bases, with 22 bases lying between them. Germline V gives CDR1 KGHSH, CDR2 LQKENI. In DNA form, the CDR3 reads TGTGCCAGCTCACTAAACGCGCTACAGGCCGGGCGTGAAGCTTTCTTT. Encoded protein: CASSLNALQAGREAFF.